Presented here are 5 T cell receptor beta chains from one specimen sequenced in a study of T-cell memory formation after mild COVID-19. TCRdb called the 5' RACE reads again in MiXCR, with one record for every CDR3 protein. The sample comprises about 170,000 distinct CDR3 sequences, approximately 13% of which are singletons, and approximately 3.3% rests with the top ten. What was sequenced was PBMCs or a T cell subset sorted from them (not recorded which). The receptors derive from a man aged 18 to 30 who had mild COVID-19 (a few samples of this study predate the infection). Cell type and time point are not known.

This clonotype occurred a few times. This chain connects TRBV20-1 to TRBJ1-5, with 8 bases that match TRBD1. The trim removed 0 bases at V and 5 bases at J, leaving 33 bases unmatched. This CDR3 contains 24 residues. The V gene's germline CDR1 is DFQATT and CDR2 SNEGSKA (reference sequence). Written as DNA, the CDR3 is TGCAGTGCTAGAGATTTTTCGGAAACTGATCAGGGGGCGTCTTCCCCTCGGCCATATCAGCCCCAGCATTTT. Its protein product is CSARDFSETDQGASSPRPYQPQHF.

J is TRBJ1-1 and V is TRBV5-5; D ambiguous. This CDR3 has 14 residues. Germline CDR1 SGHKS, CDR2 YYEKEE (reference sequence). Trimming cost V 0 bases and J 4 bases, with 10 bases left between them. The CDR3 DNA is TGTGCCAGCAGCTTGGCGGGTAGCAGCACTGAAGCTTTCTTT. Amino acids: CASSLAGSSTEAFF.

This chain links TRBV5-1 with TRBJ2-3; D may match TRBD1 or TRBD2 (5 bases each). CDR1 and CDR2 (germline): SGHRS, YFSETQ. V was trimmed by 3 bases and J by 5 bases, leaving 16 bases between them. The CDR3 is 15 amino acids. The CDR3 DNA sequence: TGCGCCAGCAGCTACCGGGACCCAAAGGTAGATACGCAGTATTTT. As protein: CASSYRDPKVDTQYF.

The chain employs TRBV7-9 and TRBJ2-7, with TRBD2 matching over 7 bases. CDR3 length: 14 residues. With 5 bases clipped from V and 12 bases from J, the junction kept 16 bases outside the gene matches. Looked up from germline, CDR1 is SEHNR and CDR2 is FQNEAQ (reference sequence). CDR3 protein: CASSLEPITSERYF. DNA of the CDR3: TGTGCCAGCAGCCTCGAGCCCATCACTAGCGAGAGGTACTTC.

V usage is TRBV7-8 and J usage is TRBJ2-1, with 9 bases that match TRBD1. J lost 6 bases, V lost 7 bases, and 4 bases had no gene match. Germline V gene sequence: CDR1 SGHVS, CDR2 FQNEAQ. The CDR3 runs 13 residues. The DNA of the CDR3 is TGTGCCAGCAAGGACAGGGGCCCCAATGAGCAGTTCTTC. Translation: CASKDRGPNEQFF.